This T cell receptor (beta chain) came from a study of naive and memory T cell subsets. Findings and limits, study-wide: Gini index rose across naive, CM, EM and EMRA in CD4 and CD8.

Both TRBC1 and TRBC2 were covered by a beta constant-region primer of two equimolar oligonucleotides. Four rounds of PCR amplified the ligated cDNA using nested alpha and beta constant-region primers plus SP2. MiXCR, applied by TCRdb to the UMI-ligation and nested PCR reads, yields one record per CDR3 protein. This sample yields 75,000 to 85,000 distinct CDR3 sequences, of which less than 15% are seen a single time; around 0.9% belongs to the top ten. This clonotype was picked up a small number of times. Its cognate antigen is unknown. After CD4 positive bead selection, the CD4-negative fraction gave CD8 T cells. This receptor was identified in a human donor in good health. Sequenced input: central memory CD4+ T cells from blood.

The CDR3 region has the DNA TGTGCCAGCAGTGAAGGGACTTACGGCCCTGCCACAGATACGCAGTATTTT. It translates to CASSEGTYGPATDTQYF. The V and J genes are TRBV6-1 and TRBJ2-3, with D possibly matching TRBD2 (5 bases). V shed 1 base and J shed 2 bases, with 16 bases lying between them. The CDR3 runs to 17 residues. Per germline, CDR1 MNHNS and CDR2 SASEGT.